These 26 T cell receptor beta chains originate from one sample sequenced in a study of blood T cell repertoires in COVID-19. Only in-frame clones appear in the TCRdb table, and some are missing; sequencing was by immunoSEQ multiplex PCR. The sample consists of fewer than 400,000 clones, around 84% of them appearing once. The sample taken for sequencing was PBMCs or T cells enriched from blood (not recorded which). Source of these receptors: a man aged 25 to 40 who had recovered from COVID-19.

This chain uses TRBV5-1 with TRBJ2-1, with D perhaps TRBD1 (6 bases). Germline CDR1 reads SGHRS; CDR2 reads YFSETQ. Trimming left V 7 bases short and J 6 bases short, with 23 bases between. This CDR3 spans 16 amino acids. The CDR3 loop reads CASCIRGPPSRNEQFF. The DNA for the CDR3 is TGCGCCAGCTGTATCAGGGGTCCCCCCTCTCGCAATGAGCAGTTCTTC.

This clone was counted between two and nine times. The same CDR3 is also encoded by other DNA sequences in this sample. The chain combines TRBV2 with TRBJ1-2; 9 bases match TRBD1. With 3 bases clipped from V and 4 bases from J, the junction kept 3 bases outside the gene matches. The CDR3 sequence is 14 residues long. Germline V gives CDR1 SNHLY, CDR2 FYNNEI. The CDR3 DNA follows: TGTGCCAGCAGTGAGTTGACAGGGGGCTATGGCTACACCTTC. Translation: CASSELTGGYGYTF.

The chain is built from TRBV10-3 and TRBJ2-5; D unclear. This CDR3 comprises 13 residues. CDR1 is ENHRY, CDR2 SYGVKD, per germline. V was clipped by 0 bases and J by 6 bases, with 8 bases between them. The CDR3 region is CAISESGKKTQYF. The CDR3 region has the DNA TGTGCCATCAGTGAGTCGGGCAAAAAGACCCAGTACTTC.

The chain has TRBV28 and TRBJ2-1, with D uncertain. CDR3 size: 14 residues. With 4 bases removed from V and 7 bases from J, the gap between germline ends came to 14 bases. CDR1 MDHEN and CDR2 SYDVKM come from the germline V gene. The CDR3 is CASSSPPGRNEQFF. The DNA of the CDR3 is TGTGCCAGCAGTTCCCCCCCAGGTAGAAATGAGCAGTTCTTC.

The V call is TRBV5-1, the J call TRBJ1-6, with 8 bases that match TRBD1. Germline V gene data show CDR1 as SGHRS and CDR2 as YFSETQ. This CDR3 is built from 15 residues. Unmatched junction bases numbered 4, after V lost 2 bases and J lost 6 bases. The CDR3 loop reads CASSLTGGANSPLHF. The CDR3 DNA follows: TGCGCCAGCAGCTTAACAGGGGGGGCTAATTCACCCCTCCACTTT.

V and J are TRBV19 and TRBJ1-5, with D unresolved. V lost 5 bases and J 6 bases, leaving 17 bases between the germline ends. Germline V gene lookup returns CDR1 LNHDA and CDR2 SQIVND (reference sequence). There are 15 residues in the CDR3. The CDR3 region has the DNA TGTGCCAGTAGTTCCGCCTACACGCGGGGTCAGCCCCAGCATTTT. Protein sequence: CASSSAYTRGQPQHF.

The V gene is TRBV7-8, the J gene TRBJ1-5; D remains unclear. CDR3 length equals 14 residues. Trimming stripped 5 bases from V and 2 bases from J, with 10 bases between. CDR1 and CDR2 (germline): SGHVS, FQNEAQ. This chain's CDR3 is CASSERSGNQPQHF. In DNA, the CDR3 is TGTGCCAGCAGCGAGCGCTCTGGCAATCAGCCCCAGCATTTT.

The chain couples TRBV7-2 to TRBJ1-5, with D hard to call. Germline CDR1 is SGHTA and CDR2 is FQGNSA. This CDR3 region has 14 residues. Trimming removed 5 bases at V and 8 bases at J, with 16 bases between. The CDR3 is CASSPRTQGEPQHF. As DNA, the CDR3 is TGTGCCAGCAGCCCAAGGACTCAAGGAGAGCCCCAGCATTTT.

Written as DNA, the CDR3 is TGTGCCATCACTAGGGACAGGGGATTATATGGCTACACCTTC. Amino acids: CAITRDRGLYGYTF. The rearrangement joins TRBV10-3 to TRBJ1-2; the match to TRBD1 covers 10 bases. V shed 7 bases, J shed 5 bases, and the junction held 7 bases outside the gene matches. Germline V gives CDR1 ENHRY, CDR2 SYGVKD. The CDR3 totals 14 residues.

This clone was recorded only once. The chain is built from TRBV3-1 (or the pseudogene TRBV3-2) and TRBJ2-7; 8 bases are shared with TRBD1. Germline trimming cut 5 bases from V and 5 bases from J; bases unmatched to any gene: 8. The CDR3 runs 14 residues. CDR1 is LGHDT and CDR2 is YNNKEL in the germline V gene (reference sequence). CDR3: CASSTRTGSHEQYF. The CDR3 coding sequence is TGTGCCAGCAGCACAAGGACAGGGTCCCACGAGCAGTACTTC.

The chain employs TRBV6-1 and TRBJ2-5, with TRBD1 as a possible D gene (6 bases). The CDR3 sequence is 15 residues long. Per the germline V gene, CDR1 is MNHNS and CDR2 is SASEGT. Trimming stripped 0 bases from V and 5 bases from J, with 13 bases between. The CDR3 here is CASSEAPRGGETQYF. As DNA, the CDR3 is TGTGCCAGCAGTGAAGCGCCCAGGGGTGGTGAGACCCAGTACTTC.

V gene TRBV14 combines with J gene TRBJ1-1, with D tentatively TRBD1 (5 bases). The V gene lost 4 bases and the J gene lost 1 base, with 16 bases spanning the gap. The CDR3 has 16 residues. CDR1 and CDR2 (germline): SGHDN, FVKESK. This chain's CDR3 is CASSRGGMGRNTEAFF. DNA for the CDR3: TGTGCCAGCAGCCGGGGAGGGATGGGACGGAACACTGAAGCTTTCTTT.

The CDR3 spells CAWSVEGAGEQYF. The CDR3 DNA reads as TGTGCCTGGAGTGTAGAGGGGGCGGGCGAGCAGTACTTC. The V call is TRBV30, the J call TRBJ2-7; 7 nucleotides agree with TRBD1. V was pared by 0 bases and J by 6 bases, with 5 bases of the junction left unmatched. The length of the CDR3 is 13 residues. Germline lookup yields CDR1 GTSNPN and CDR2 SVGIG (reference sequence).

The CDR3 bases are TGTGCCAGCAGTCTAGCCCCCCCCTACGAGCAGTACTTC. Its protein product is CASSLAPPYEQYF. The rearrangement uses TRBV6-5 and TRBJ2-7; D might be TRBD2 (5 bases). The V gene lost 5 bases and the J gene lost 2 bases, with 10 bases spanning the gap. Germline CDR1 MNHEY, CDR2 SVGAGI. The CDR3 loop spans 13 amino acids.

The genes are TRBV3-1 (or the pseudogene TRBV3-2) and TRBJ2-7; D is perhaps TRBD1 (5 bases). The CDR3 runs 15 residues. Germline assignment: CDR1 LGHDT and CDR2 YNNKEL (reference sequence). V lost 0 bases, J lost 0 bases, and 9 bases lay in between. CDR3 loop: CASSQEVDSSYEQYF. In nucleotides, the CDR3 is TGTGCCAGCAGCCAAGAGGTAGACAGCTCCTACGAGCAGTACTTC.

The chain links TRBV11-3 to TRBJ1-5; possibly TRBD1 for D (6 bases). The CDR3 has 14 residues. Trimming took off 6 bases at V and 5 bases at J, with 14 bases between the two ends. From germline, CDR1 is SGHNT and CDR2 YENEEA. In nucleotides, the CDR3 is TGTGCCAGCAGTATCGACAGGCGGTATCAGCCCCAGCATTTT. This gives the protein CASSIDRRYQPQHF.

The chain's CDR3 is CASTQLDRVDYTF. In DNA, the CDR3 is TGTGCCAGTACCCAACTGGACAGGGTAGACTACACCTTC. The chain joins TRBV19 to TRBJ1-2; 8 bases are a match to TRBD1. The length of the CDR3 is 13 residues. J lost 10 bases, V lost 7 bases, and 11 bases had no gene match. Per germline, CDR1 LNHDA and CDR2 SQIVND (reference sequence). Using reference TRBV19 and TRBJ1-2 for the parts outside the CDR3, the full variable domain is DGGITQSPKYLFRKEGQNVTLSCEQNLNHDAMYWYRQDPGQGLRLIYYSQIVNDFQKGDIAEGYSVSREKKESFPLTVTSAQKNPTAFYLCASTQLDRVDYTFGSGTRLTVV.

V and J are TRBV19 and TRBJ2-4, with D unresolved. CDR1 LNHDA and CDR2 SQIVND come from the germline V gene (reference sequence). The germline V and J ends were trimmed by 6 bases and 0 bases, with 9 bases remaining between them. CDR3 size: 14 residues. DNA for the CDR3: TGTGCCAGTAGCCTCGACACAGCCAAAAACATTCAGTACTTC. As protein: CASSLDTAKNIQYF.

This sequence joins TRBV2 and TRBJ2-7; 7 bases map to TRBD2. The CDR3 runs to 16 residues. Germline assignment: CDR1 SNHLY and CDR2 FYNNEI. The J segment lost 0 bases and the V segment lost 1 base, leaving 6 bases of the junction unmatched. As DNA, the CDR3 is TGTGCCAGCAGTGAAGGACTAGCTAAATTCTCCTACGAGCAGTACTTC. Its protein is CASSEGLAKFSYEQYF.

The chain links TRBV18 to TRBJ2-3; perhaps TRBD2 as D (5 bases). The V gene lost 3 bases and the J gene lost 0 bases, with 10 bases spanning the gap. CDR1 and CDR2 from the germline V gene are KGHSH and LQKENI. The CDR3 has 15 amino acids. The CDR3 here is CASSPVPGSTDTQYF. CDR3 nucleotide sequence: TGTGCCAGCTCACCTGTCCCGGGGAGCACAGATACGCAGTATTTT.

CDR3 in DNA: TGCGCCAGCAGCTCAAGCCCCAACAGGGGATCCTACGAGCAGTACTTC. It specifies CASSSSPNRGSYEQYF. The J gene is TRBJ2-7, the V gene TRBV5-1; the match to TRBD1 covers 7 bases. The germline V gene has CDR1 SGHRS and CDR2 YFSETQ. This CDR3 is 16 amino acids long. J was trimmed by 1 base and V by 3 bases; bases with no gene match: 10.

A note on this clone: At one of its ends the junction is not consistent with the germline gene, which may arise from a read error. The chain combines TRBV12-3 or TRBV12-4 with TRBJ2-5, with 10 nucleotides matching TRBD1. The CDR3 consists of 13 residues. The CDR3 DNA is TGTGCCAGCAGTTCCCCCGACAGGGGGCATTGGCACTTC. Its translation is CASSSPDRGHWHF.

Written as DNA, the CDR3 is TGTGCCAGTAGTATGGTGACGGGGGGCCACAATGAGCAGTTCTTC. This gives the protein CASSMVTGGHNEQFF. The chain combines TRBV19 with TRBJ2-1, with D maybe TRBD2 (7 bases). The germline V and J ends were trimmed by 3 bases and 5 bases, with 14 bases remaining between them. CDR1 and CDR2 (germline): LNHDA, SQIVND (reference sequence). This CDR3 is 15 amino acids long.

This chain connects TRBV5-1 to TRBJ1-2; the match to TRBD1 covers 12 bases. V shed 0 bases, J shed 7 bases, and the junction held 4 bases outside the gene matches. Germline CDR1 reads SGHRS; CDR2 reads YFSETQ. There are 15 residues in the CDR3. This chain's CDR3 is CASSLGDRGQGGYTF. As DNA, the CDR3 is TGCGCCAGCAGCTTGGGGGACAGGGGGCAAGGTGGCTACACCTTC.

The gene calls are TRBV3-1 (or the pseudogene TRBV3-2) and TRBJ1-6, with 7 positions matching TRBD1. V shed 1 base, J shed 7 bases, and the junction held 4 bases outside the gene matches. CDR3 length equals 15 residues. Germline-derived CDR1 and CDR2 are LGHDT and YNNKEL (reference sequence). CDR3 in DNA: TGTGCCAGCAGCCAAGCGACAGGGAGCAATTCACCCCTCCACTTT. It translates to CASSQATGSNSPLHF.

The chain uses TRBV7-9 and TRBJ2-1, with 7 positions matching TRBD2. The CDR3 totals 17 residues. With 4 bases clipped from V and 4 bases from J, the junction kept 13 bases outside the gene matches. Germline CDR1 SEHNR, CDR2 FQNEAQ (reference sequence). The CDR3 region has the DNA TGTGCCAGCAGCTCAAGTCTCTTGGCAGCGGGGTACAATGAGCAGTTCTTC. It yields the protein CASSSSLLAAGYNEQFF.